Listed below are T cell receptor beta chains from one sample, sequenced in a study of immune cell composition in non-small cell lung cancer. Repertoires were generated with immunoSEQ multiplex PCR, while TCRdb's copy carries only in-frame clones and drops some. There are just over 4,000 clones in the sample; 70% to 80% occur only once, and around 28% lies in the top ten. Sequencing input: lung tumor tissue. The receptor source for this set is a human donor with non-small cell lung cancer. The CDR3 runs from the conserved cysteine through the conserved F or W.

j_call | v_call | cdr3_aa
TRBJ1-5 | TRBV19 | CASRQGIGNQPQHF
TRBJ2-3 | TRBV7-9 | CASSWRGGGDTQYF
TRBJ1-5 | TRBV15 | CATSKSGFNQPQHF
TRBJ2-7 | TRBV4-2 | CASSQGPAGYEQYF
TRBJ1-5 | TRBV28 | CASSPDSNQPQHF
TRBJ1-4 | TRBV15 | CATDRGNRGLDEKLFF
TRBJ2-5 | TRBV28 | CASSFQSVETQYF
TRBJ1-2 | TRBV11-1 | CASSPGQGAIEGYTF
TRBJ1-2 | TRBV29-1 | CSTTGDSLGNYGYTF
TRBJ2-3 | TRBV5-6 | CASSLDLAAFTDTQYF
TRBJ2-3 | TRBV29-1 | CSANIPTSGPDTQYF
TRBJ2-3 | TRBV18 | CASSPQRMAGSDTQYF
TRBJ2-1 | TRBV7-3 | CASSSRAGGFNEQFF
TRBJ1-1 | TRBV11-2 | CASSLGLNTEAFF
TRBJ1-6 | TRBV28 | CASSLPGSPLHF
TRBJ1-2 | TRBV5-1 | CASSADTSNYGYTF
TRBJ2-3 | TRBV10-3 | CAISRDTRTDTQYF
TRBJ2-2 | TRBV18 | CASSPDSLAGELFF
TRBJ1-1 | TRBV7-7 | CASSLLANTEAFF
TRBJ2-7 | TRBV29-1 | CSVTTSGGAYEQYF
TRBJ1-2 | TRBV11-3 | CASSLEQGLGYTF
TRBJ2-7 | TRBV20-1 | CSALGGYEQYF
TRBJ1-3 | TRBV7-8 | CASSLKVGRYSGNTIYF
TRBJ2-3 | TRBV27 | CASSPGTAGTDTQYF
TRBJ2-1 | TRBV29-1 | CSGTGSSYNEQFF
TRBJ2-4 | TRBV19 | CASSKKYRTREGIQYF
TRBJ1-6 | TRBV6-1 | CASSEGERTYNSPLHF
TRBJ2-3 | TRBV28 | CASRGSGSSTDTQYF
TRBJ2-7 | TRBV10-3 | CAISEYAGEQYF
TRBJ2-1 | TRBV4-3 | CASSQAVIAGTRNDEQFF
TRBJ1-3 | TRBV7-3 | CASGDSSGNTIYF
TRBJ2-4 | TRBV27 | CASSSRTSGKNIQYF
TRBJ2-1 | TRBV2 | CASSELVPYSSSYNEQFF
TRBJ2-3 | TRBV6-4 | CASSEAGGSTDTQYF
TRBJ1-1 | TRBV9 | CASSPRDSGSEAFF